This T cell receptor (beta chain) emerged from a study of glioma-infiltrating T cells after dendritic cell vaccination. Study at large: Between the early 2000s and the early 2010s, patients got autologous tumor lysate-pulsed dendritic cell vaccines. Three intradermal dendritic cell vaccine injections were given every two weeks.

This CDR3 region has 14 residues. Germline V lookup: CDR1 MNHNS, CDR2 SASEGT. V gave up 1 base and J gave up 1 base, with 7 bases separating them. PBMC sampling occurred before vaccination, two weeks after the third dose, and at progression. The protocol was immunoSEQ multiplex PCR, while the TCRdb copy is restricted to in-frame clones and leaves out a portion. This table has roughly 82,000 clones, roughly 90% appearing once. Sequenced here: blood, sampled before dendritic cell vaccination. This receptor was taken from a human donor with glioblastoma. This rearrangement joins TRBV6-1 to TRBJ1-2; D is ambiguous. CDR3 DNA sequence: TGTGCCAGCAGTGAAGGAGGGATTAACTATGGCTACACCTTC. As protein: CASSEGGINYGYTF.